This T cell receptor beta chain was sequenced during a study of T cell responses to AZD1222 COVID-19 vaccine. Study background: Pooled together were second doses at about 4 or about 12 weeks.

Turning to this clone: Its antigen is currently unknown.

The CDR3 runs to 14 residues. V was clipped by 6 bases and J by 0 bases; unmatched bases: 4. Germline V gene sequence: CDR1 SNHLY, CDR2 FYNNEI. TCRdb keeps only in-frame clones here, not all; method: immunoSEQ multiplex PCR. Here the sample spans about 56,000 clones, approximately 85% being singletons. Study results and caveats: As reported, nearly half of all spike-specific TCRs target variant regions that are unmutated. Just a handful of AZD1222 recipients tested seropositive at baseline. Clonal diversity was possibly underestimated, and the donors were mostly white British, with more females.

The V and J genes are TRBV2 and TRBJ1-2; 7 nucleotides line up with TRBD1. This sequence was found in an adult in good health. This material consisted of peripheral blood, taken on day 0 of AZD1222 vaccination. CDR3 in DNA: TGTGCCAGCAGGGGGACAGTTCCTAACTATGGCTACACCTTC. This encodes CASRGTVPNYGYTF.